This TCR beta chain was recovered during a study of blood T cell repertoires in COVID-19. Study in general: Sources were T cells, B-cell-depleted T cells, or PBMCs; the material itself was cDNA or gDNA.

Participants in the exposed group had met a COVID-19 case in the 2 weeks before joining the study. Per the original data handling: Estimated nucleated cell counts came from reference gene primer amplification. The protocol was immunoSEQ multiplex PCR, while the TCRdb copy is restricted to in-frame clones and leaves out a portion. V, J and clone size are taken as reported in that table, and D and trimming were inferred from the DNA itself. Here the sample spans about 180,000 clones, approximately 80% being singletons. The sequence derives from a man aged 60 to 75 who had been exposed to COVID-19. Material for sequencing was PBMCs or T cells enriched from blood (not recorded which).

The CDR3 spells CAWAKGVGTDTQYF. In DNA, the CDR3 is TGTGCCTGGGCCAAGGGGGTAGGAACAGATACGCAGTATTTT. The gene calls are TRBV30 and TRBJ2-3; the D gene is possibly TRBD1 (6 bases). Germline loops: CDR1 GTSNPN, CDR2 SVGIG (reference sequence). Trimming pared 5 bases from V and 3 bases from J, leaving 15 bases between. The CDR3 runs to 14 residues.